This TCR beta chain is from a study of TIL therapy for anti-PD-1-resistant metastatic lung cancer. The overall study: Median tumor mutation burden was 1.5 mutations per megabase.

About this clone itself: Its antigen remains unknown.

Findings and caveats of the study: Infused TIL clonotypes partially replaced the baseline blood repertoire, then decayed over months.

The time point is: pre-treatment sample, taken before nivolumab and TIL therapy. The immunoSEQ assay was v3. Sequencing used immunoSEQ multiplex PCR; TCRdb keeps in-frame clones, though not all of them. Counted here are just under 60,000 clones, over 70% occurring once; the ten biggest clones make up 1.8%. This TCR derives from a person aged 25 to 85 with non-small cell lung cancer. This specimen was blood, taken at baseline.

The CDR3 DNA reads as TGTGCCAGCGTCCACAACGGGGCGGGAGGGGGTGAGCAGTACTTC. Translated, it gives CASVHNGAGGGEQYF. This chain links TRBV28 with TRBJ2-7, with 9 bases lining up with TRBD2. There are 15 residues in the CDR3. V shed 8 bases and J 7 bases; nucleotides not matched to a gene: 15. CDR1 MDHEN and CDR2 SYDVKM come from the germline V gene.